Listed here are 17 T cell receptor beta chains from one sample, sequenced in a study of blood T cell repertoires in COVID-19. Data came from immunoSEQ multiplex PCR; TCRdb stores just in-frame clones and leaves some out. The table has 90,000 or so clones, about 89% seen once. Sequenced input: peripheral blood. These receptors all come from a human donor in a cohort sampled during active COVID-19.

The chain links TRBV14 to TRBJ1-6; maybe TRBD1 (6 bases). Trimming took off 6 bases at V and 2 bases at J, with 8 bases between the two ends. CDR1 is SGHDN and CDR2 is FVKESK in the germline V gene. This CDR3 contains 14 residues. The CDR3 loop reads CASRWTAYNSPLHF. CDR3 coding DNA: TGTGCCAGCAGATGGACAGCCTATAATTCACCCCTCCACTTT.

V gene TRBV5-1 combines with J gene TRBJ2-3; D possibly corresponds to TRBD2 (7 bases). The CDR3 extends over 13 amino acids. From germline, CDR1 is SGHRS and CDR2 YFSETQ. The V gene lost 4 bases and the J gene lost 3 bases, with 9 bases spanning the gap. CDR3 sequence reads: CASSEGGTDTQYF. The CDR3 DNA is TGCGCCAGCAGCGAGGGGGGGACAGATACGCAGTATTTT.

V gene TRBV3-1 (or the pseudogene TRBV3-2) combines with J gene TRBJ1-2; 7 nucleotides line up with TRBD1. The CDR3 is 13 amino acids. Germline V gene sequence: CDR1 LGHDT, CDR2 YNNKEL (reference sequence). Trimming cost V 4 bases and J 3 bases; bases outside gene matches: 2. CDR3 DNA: TGTGCCAGCAGCCGACAGGGATACTATGGCTACACCTTC. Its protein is CASSRQGYYGYTF.

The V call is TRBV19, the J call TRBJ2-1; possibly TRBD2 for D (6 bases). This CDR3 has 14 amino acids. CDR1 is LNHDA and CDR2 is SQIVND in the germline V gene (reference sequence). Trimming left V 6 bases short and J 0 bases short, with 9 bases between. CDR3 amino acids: CASSKAGSYNEQFF. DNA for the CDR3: TGTGCCAGTAGCAAAGCGGGCTCCTACAATGAGCAGTTCTTC.

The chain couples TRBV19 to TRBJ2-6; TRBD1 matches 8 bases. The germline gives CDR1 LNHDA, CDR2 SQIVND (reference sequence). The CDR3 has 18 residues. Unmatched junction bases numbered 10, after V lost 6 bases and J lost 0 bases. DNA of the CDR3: TGTGCCAGTAGCCGGGACAGGACCTTCATCTCTGGGGCCAACGTCCTGACTTTC. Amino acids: CASSRDRTFISGANVLTF.

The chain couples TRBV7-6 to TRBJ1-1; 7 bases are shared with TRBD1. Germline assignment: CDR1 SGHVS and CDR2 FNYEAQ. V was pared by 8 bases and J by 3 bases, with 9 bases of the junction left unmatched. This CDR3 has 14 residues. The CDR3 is CASSSEGADTEAFF. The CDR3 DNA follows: TGTGCCAGCTCCTCGGAGGGGGCAGACACTGAAGCTTTCTTT.

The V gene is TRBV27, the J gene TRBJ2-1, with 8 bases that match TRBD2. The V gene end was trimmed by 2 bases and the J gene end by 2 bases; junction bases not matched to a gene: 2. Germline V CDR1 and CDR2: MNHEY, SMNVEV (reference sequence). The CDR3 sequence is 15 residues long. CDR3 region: CASSLRTSTYNEQFF. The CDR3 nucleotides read TGTGCCAGCAGTTTAAGGACTAGCACCTACAATGAGCAGTTCTTC.

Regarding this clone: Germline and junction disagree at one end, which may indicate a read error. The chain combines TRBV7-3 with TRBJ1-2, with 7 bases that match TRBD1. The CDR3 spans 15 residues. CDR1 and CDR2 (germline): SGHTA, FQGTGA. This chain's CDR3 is CASSLTGEGVYGYTF. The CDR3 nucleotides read TGTGCCAGCAGCCTAACAGGGGAGGGCGTCTATGGCTACACCTTC. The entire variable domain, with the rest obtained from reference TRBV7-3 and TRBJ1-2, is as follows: GAGVSQTPSNKVTEKGKYVELRCDPISGHTALYWYRQSLGQGPEFLIYFQGTGAADDSGLPNDRFFAVRPEGSVSTLKIQRTERGDSAVYLCASSLTGEGVYGYTFGSGTRLTVV.

The CDR3 nucleotides read TGTGCCAGCAGACGGGGGAATACGCAGTATTTT. This sequence encodes CASRRGNTQYF. The V call is TRBV6-5, the J call TRBJ2-3; a weak D match, TRBD2 (6 bases). The V end lost 6 bases, the J end lost 7 bases, and 8 bases lay between the germline ends. This CDR3 is built from 11 residues. Germline lookup yields CDR1 MNHEY and CDR2 SVGAGI.

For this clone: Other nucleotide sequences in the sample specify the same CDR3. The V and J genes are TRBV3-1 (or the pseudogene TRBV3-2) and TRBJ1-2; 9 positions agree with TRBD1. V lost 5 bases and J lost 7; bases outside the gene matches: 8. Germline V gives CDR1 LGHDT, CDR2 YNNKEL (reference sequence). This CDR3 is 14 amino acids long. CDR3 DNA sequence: TGTGCCAGCAGCAAAACAACAGGGGGCGTTGGCTACACCTTC. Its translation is CASSKTTGGVGYTF.

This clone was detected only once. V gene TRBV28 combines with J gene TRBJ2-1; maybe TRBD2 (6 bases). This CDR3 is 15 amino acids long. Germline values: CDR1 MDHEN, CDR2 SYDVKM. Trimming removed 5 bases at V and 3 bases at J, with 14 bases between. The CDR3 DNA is TGTGCCAGCAGTCCACTCGGGCGGGGCTACAATGAGCAGTTCTTC. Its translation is CASSPLGRGYNEQFF.

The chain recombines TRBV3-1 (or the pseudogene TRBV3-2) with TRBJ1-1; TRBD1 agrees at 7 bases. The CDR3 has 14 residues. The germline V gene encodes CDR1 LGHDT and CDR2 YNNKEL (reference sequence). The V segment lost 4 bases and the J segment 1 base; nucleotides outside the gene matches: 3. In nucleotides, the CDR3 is TGTGCCAGCAGCCCCTGGACAGGGAACACTGAAGCTTTCTTT. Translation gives CASSPWTGNTEAFF.

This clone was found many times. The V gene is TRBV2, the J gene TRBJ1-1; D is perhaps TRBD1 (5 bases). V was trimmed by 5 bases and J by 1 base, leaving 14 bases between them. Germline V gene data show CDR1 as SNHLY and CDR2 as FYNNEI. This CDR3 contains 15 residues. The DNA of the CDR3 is TGTGCCAGCAGTAGCCTGGGACTGAAGAACACTGAAGCTTTCTTT. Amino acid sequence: CASSSLGLKNTEAFF.

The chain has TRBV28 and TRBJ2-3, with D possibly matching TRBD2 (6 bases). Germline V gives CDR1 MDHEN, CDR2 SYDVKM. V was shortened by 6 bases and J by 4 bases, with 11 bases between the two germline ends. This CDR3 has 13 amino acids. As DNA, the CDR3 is TGTGCCAGCAGCCCTCCTAGCGCAGATACGCAGTATTTT. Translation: CASSPPSADTQYF.

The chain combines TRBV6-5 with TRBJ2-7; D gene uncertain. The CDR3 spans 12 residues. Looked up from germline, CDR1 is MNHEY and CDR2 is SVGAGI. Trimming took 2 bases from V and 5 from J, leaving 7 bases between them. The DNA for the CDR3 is TGTGCCAGCAGTTACAGCAGGAACGAGCAGTACTTC. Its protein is CASSYSRNEQYF.

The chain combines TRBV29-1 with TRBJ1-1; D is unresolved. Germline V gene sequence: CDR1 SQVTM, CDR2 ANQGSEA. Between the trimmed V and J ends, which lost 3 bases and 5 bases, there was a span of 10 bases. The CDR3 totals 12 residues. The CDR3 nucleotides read TGCAGCGTTGACTCTCACGGGACTGAAGCTTTCTTT. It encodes CSVDSHGTEAFF.

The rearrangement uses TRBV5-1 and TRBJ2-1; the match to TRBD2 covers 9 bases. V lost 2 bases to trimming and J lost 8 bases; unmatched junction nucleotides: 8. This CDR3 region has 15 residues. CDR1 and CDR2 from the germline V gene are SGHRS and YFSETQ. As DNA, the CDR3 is TGCGCCAGCAGCTTCGCCGGGACTAGCACCCATGAGCAGTTCTTC. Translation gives CASSFAGTSTHEQFF.